This TCR gamma chain was profiled in a study of Vδ1+ human thymocytes (dated by TCRdb to 2016 to 2019). Describing the broader study: As a data resource, the study described the mRNA-level TRG and TRD CDR3 repertoires found in highly purified Vdelta1+ thymocytes taken from young children. Earlier work had validated the multiplex-based CDR3 amplicon strategy against 5'RACE-based methods for generating CDR3 amplicons. Overall study results and their limits: Donors shared many TRG clonotypes (up to about 7x10^3), but TRD repertoires were essentially private, with at most 130 shared. Because no clustering by age or sex was observed, donors were not stratified by these variables in the analyses. Despite high sort purity, about a fifth of thymic TRD sequences were Vdelta2 (and few Vdelta3), unlike peripheral blood Vdelta1+ controls. Because unexpected Vdelta2 sequences could lead to misinterpretation of bulk repertoire data, the authors recommended using highly purified populations and validating at the single-cell level. Unlike the oligoclonal repertoires in peripheral blood, the thymic TRG and TRD repertoires appeared highly polyclonal, with Gaussian CDR3 length distributions.

To note about this clone: This receptor's antigen is unknown. The junction shows a germline mismatch at one end, possibly a read error.

Thymic samples were depleted of alphabeta T cells, then CD3+ TCRVdelta1+ TCRVdelta2- thymocytes were FACS-sorted. The purity of the sorted Vdelta1+ thymocytes fell between roughly 96% and 99.6%. The thymic specimens were obtained from fewer than ten paediatric patients who were undergoing corrective cardiac surgery and ranged in age from roughly 5 days to 17 months. After the thymic tissue was dispersed, mononuclear cells were isolated using a Histopaque-1077 density gradient. For staining, the antibodies used were anti-TCRVdelta1 clone TS8.2, anti-TCRVdelta2 clone B6, anti-CD3 clone HIT3a and anti-TCRalphabeta clone IP26. RNA was isolated using the RNeasy mini kit, and reverse transcription was performed with Superscript III. CDR3 amplicons were produced by multiplex PCR using pooled V-gene forward primers and a constant-region reverse primer with Illumina adaptor overhangs. After gel purification, the amplicons were indexed with Nextera index primers over roughly 8 extra PCR cycles and then purified using AMPure XP beads. Sequencing of libraries was performed on an Illumina MiSeq using paired-end 250 bp reads, dual indexing and a 20% PhiX spike-in. Under the source paper's analysis protocol: Read quality was checked with FastQC, and TRG read pairs were merged using ea-utils fastq-join. Sequences were annotated with IMGT/HighV-QUEST, keeping only productive sequences with unambiguous V-gene assignment; clonotypes were defined by identical CDR3 sequence. Downstream analysis used VDJtools 1.1.1, tcR 2.2.3, Treemap and vegan Shannon diversity in R 3.4.4. Clone calls in TCRdb were regenerated from the public reads with CATT, after which identical DNA sequences shared one row. These V and J calls derive from TCRdb rather than the authors' analysis. The sample data list about 23,000 gamma-chain clones, and around 13% of these were observed just once. 1.9% of the sample comes from the top ten.

The CDR1 and CDR2 encoded by the germline V gene (reference sequence) are GITISATS and ISYDGTV. From the cysteine up to the phenylalanine, the CDR3 has a length of 13 residues. The CDR3 DNA has 39 bases and is translated from base 1. This sequence uses TRGV9 and TRGJP2. The sample consisted of Vdelta1+ gamma-delta thymocytes from the thymus. Sample cell subset or site, as interpreted from the label and publication: FACS-sorted CD3+ TCRalphabeta- TCRVdelta1+ TCRVdelta2- thymocytes. This TCR derives from a child in the first two years of life who had congenital heart surgery. The bases read TGTGCCTTGTGGCATAGTAGTGGTTGGATCAAGACGTTT. Translated, it reads CALWHSSGWIKTF.